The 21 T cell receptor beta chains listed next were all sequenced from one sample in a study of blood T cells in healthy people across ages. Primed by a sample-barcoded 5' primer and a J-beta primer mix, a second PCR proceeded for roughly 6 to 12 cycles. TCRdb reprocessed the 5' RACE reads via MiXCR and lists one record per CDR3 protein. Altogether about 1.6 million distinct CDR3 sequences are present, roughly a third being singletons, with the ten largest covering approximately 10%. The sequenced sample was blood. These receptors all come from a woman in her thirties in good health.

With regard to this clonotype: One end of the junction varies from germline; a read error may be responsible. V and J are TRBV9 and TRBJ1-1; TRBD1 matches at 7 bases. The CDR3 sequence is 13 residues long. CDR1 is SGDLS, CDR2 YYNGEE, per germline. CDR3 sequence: CAGSNRGASEAFF. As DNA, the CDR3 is TGTGCCGGCAGTAACAGGGGAGCGTCTGAAGCTTTCTTT.

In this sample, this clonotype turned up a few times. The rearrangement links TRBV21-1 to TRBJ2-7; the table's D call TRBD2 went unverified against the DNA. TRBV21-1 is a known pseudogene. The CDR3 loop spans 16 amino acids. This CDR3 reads CASSYPVSGRRDEQYF. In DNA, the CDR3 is TGTGCCAGCAGCTACCCTGTGAGCGGGCGGCGCGACGAGCAGTACTTC.

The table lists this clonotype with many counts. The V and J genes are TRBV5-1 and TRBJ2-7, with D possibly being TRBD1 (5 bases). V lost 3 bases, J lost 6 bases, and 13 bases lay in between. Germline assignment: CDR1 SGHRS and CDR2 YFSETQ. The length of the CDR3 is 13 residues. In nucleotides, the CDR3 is TGCGCCAGCAGCTCGCCCCAGGGCACCGAGCAGTACTTC. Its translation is CASSSPQGTEQYF.

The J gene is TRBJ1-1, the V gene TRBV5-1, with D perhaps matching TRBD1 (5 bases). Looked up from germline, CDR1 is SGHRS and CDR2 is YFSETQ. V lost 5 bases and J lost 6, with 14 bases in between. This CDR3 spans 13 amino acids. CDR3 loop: CASRFSDKSEAFF. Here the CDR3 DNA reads TGCGCCAGCAGATTCTCGGACAAGTCTGAAGCTTTCTTT. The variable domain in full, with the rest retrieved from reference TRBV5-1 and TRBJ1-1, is KAGVTQTPRYLIKTRGQQVTLSCSPISGHRSVSWYQQTPGQGLQFLFEYFSETQRNKGNFPGRFSGRQFSNSRSEMNVSTLELGDSALYLCASRFSDKSEAFFGQGTRLTVV.

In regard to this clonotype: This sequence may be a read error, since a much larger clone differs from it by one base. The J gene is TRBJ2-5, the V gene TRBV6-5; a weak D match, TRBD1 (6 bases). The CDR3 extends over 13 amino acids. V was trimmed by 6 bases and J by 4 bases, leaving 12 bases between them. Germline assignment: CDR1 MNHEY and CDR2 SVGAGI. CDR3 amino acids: CASRFGGTETQYF. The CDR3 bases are TGTGCCAGCAGGTTTGGGGGCACAGAGACCCAGTACTTC.

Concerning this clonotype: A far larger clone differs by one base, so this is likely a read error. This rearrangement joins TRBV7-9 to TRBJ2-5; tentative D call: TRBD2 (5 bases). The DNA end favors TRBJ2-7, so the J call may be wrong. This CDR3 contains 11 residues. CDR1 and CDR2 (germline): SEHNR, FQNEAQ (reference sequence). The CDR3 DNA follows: TGTGCCATCAGCTTGGCGGGCGAGCAGTACTTC. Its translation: CAISLAGEQYF.

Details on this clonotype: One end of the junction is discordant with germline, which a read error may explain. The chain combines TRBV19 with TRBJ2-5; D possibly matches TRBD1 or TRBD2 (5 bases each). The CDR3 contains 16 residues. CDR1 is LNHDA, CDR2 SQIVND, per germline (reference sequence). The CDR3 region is CTSSPGPSTRGETQYF. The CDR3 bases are TGTACCAGTAGCCCGGGACCCTCGACCCGGGGAGAGACCCAGTACTTC.

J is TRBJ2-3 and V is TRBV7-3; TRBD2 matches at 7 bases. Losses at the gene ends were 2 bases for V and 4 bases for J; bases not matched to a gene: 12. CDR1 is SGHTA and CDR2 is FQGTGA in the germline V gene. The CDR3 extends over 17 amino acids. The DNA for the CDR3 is TGTGCCAGCAGCTTAGGAAGTCGCGGGAGTATTTCAGATACGCAGTATTTT. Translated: CASSLGSRGSISDTQYF. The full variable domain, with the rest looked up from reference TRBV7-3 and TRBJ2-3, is GAGVSQTPSNKVTEKGKYVELRCDPISGHTALYWYRQSLGQGPEFLIYFQGTGAADDSGLPNDRFFAVRPEGSVSTLKIQRTERGDSAVYLCASSLGSRGSISDTQYFGPGTRLTVL.

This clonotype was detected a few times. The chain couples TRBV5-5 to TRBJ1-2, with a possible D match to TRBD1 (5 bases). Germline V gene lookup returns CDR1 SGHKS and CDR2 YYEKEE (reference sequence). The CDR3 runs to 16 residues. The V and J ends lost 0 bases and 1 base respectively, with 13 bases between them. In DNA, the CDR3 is TGTGCCAGCAGCTTGGGCCGACAGAGAATTAACTATGGCTACACCTTC. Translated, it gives CASSLGRQRINYGYTF. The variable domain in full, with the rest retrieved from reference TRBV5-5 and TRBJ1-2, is DAGVTQSPTHLIKTRGQQVTLRCSPISGHKSVSWYQQVLGQGPQFIFQYYEKEERGRGNFPDRFSARQFPNYSSELNVNALLLGDSALYLCASSLGRQRINYGYTFGSGTRLTVV.

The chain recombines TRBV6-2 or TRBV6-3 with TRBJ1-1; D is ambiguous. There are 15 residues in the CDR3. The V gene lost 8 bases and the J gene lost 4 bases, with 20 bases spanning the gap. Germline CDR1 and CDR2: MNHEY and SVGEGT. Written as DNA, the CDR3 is TGTGCCAGCTACACCCCAGGTCCAGGCGGCACTGAAGCTTTCTTT. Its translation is CASYTPGPGGTEAFF.

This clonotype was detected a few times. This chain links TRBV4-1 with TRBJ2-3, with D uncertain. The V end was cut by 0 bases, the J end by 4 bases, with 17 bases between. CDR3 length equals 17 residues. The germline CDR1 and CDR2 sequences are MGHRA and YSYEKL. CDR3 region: CASSQDRSRRLADTQYF. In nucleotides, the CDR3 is TGCGCCAGCAGCCAAGACAGATCCCGCAGACTCGCAGATACGCAGTATTTT.

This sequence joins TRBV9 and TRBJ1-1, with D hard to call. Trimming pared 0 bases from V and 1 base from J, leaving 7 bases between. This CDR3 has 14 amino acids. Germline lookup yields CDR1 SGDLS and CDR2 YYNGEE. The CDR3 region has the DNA TGTGCCAGCAGCGTAGGTGTGGGGAACACTGAAGCTTTCTTT. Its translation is CASSVGVGNTEAFF. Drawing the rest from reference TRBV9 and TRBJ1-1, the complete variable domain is DSGVTQTPKHLITATGQRVTLRCSPRSGDLSVYWYQQSLDQGLQFLIQYYNGEERAKGNILERFSAQQFPDLHSELNLSSLELGDSALYFCASSVGVGNTEAFFGQGTRLTVV.

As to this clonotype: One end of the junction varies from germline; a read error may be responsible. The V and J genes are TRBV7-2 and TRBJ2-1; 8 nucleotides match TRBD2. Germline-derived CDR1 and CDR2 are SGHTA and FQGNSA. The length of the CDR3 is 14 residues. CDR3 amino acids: CVSSYGLARNEQFF. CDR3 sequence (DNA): TGTGTCAGCAGCTACGGACTAGCCCGCAATGAGCAGTTCTTC. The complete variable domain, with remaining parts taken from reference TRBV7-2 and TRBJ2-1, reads GAGVSQSPSNKVTEKGKDVELRCDPISGHTALYWYRQSLGQGLEFLIYFQGNSAPDKSGLPSDRFSAERTGGSVSTLTIQRTQQEDSAVYLCVSSYGLARNEQFFGPGTRLTVL.

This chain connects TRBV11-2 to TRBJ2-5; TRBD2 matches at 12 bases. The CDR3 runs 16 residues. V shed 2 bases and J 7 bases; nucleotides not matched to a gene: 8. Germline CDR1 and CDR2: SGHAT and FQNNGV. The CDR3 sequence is CASSLRLAGERGTQYF. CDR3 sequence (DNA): TGTGCCAGCAGCTTACGACTAGCGGGAGAACGGGGGACCCAGTACTTC. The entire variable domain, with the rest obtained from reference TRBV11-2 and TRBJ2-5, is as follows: EAGVAQSPRYKIIEKRQSVAFWCNPISGHATLYWYQQILGQGPKLLIQFQNNGVVDDSQLPKDRFSAERLKGVDSTLKIQPAKLEDSAVYLCASSLRLAGERGTQYFGPGTRLLVL.

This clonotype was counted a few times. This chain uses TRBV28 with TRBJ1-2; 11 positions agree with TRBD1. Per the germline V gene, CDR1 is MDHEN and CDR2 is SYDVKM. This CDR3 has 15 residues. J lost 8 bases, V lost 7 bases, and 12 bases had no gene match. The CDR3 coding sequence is TGTGCCAGCAACCCCTTCGGACAGGGGGCTAAAGGCTACACCTTC. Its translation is CASNPFGQGAKGYTF.

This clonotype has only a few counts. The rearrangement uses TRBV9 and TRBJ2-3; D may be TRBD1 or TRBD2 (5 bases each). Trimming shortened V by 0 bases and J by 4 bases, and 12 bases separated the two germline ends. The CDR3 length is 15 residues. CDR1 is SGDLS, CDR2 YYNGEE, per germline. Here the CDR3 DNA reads TGTGCCAGCAGCGTAGGGGGGAGCCTTCCAGATACGCAGTATTTT. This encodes CASSVGGSLPDTQYF.

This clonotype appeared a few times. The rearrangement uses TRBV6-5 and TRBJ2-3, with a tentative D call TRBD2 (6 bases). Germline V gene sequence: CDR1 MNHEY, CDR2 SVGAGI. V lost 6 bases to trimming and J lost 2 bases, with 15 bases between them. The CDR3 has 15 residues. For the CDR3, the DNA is TGTGCCAGCAGAGCCGGGACTGGTTACACAGATACGCAGTATTTT. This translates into CASRAGTGYTDTQYF.

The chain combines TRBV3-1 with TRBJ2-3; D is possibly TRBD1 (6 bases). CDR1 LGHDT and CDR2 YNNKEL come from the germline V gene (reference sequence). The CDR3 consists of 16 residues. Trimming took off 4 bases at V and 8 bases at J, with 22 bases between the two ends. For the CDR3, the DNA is TGTGCCAGCAGCCTCAAGACAGGACCATTTGGAGGTACGCAGTATTTT. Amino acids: CASSLKTGPFGGTQYF.

CDR3 DNA sequence: TGCAATACTAGGGCGGAGTACGAGCAGTACTTC. This encodes CNTRAEYEQYF. This chain uses TRBV20-1 with TRBJ2-7, with TRBD2 as a possible D gene (5 bases). The CDR3 contains 11 residues. CDR1 is DFQATT, CDR2 SNEGSKA, per germline (reference sequence).

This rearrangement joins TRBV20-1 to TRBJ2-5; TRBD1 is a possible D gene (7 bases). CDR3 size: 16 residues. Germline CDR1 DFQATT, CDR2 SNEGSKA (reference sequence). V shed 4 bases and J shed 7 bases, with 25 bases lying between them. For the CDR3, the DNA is TGCAGTGCTACACGGGCACAGGGGATGGGGGGCAGGACCCAGTACTTC. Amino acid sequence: CSATRAQGMGGRTQYF.

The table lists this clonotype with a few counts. CDR3 bases: TGCGCCAGCAGCTTTGGAAAGGGAAACTACGAGCAGTACTTC. It encodes CASSFGKGNYEQYF. The chain couples TRBV5-1 to TRBJ2-7; no firm D call. The CDR3 sequence is 14 residues long. CDR1 SGHRS and CDR2 YFSETQ come from the germline V gene. The V end was cut by 2 bases, the J end by 3 bases, with 12 bases between.